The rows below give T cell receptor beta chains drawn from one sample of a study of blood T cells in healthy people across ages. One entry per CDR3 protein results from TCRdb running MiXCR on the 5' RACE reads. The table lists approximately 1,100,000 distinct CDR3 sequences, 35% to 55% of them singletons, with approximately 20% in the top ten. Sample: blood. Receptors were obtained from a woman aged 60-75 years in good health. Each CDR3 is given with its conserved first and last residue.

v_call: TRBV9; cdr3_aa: CASSVGSEGNYGYTF
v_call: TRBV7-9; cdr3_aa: CASSPGTPNNEQFF
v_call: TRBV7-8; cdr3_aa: CASSLEAGGVTDTQYF
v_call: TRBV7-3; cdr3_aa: CASSLRSYNSPLHF
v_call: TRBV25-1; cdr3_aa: CASSESQGLDGYTF
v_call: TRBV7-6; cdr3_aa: CASSLGTPGGGEQYF
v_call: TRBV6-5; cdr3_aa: CASSYAASGRTDTQYF
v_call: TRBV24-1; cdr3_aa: CATSDGVAGGEQYF
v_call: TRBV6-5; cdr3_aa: CASKGTVITYEQYF
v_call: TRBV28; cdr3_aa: CASRGGGGYNEQFF
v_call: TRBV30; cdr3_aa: CAWSVFPGTSGLDTQYF
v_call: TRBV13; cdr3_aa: CASSPKAQGANVLTF
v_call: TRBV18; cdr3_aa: CASSFTTGPYGYTF
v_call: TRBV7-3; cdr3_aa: CASSLERGGNNEQFF
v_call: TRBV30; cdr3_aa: CAWSHTDTQYF
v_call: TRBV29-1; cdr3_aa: CSVGRLAGTSDTQYF
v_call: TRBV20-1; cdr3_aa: CSARDVVAYSYNEQFF
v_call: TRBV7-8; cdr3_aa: CASSLALDSEQYF
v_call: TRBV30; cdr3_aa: CAWMTGAGGYTF
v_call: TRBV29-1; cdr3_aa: CSAGGLHYNEQFF
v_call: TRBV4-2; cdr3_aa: CASSQGADYEQYF
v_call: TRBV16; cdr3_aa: CASSQSNHGPDTQYF
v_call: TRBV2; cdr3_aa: CASSLAAVEQYF